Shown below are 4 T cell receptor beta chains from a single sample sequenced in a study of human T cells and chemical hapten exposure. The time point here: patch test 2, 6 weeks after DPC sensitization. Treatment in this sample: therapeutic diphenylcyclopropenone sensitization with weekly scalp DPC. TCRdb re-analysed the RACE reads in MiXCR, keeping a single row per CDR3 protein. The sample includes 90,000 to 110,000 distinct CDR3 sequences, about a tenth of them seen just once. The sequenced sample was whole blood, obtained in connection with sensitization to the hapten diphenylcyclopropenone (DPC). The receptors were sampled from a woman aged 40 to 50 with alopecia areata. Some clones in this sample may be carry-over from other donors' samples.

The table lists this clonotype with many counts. CDR3 sequence: CASTTESSYNEQFF. The CDR3 region has the DNA TGTGCCAGCACGACAGAAAGCTCCTACAATGAGCAGTTCTTC. This chain links TRBV7-2 with TRBJ2-1; a possible D gene is TRBD1 (5 bases). Germline CDR1 reads SGHTA; CDR2 reads FQGNSA. V lost 7 bases and J lost 0, with 10 bases in between. The CDR3 loop spans 14 amino acids.

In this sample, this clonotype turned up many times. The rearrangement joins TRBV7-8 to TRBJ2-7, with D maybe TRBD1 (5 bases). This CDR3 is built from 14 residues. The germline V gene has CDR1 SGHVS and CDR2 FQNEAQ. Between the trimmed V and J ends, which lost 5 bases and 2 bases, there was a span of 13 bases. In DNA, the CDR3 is TGTGCCAGCAGCCCGTCAGGGATTACCTACGAGCAGTACTTC. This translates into CASSPSGITYEQYF.

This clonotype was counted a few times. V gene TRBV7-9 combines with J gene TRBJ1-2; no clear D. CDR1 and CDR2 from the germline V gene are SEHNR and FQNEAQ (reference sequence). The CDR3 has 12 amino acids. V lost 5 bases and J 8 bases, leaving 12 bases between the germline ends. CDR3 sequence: CASSPNPGGYTF. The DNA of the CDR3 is TGTGCCAGCAGCCCAAATCCCGGAGGCTACACCTTC.

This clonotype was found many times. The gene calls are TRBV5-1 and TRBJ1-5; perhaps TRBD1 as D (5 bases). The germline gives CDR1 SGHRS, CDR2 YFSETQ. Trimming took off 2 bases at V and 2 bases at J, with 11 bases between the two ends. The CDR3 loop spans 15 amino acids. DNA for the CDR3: TGCGCCAGCAGCTTAATTGGGGGGGGCAATCAGCCCCAGCATTTT. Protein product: CASSLIGGGNQPQHF.